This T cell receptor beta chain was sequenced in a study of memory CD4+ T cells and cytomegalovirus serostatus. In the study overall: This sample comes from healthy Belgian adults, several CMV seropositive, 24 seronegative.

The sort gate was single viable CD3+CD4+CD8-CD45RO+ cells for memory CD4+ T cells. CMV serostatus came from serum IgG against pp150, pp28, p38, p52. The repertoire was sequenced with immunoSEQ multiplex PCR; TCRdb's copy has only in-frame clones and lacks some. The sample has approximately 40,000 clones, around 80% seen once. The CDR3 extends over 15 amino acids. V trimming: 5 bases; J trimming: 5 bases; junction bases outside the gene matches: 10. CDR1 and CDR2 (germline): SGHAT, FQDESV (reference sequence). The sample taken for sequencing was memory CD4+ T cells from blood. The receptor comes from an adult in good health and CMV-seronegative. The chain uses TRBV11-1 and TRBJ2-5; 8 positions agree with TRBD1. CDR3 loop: CASSTLAYRGETQYF. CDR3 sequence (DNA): TGTGCCAGCAGCACACTTGCCTACAGGGGGGAGACCCAGTACTTC.